This TCR beta chain originates from a study of glioma-infiltrating T cells after dendritic cell vaccination. V lost 5 bases and J 1 base, leaving 13 bases between the germline ends. Germline CDR1 LNHDA, CDR2 SQIVND (reference sequence). This CDR3 has 15 residues. Primers: 60 V beta forward and 13 J beta reverse. TCRdb's copy holds only in-frame clones and misses some; the assay was immunoSEQ multiplex PCR. The table has around 67,000 clones, around 81% seen once. The source of this sequence is a human donor with glioblastoma. This sequence joins TRBV19 and TRBJ2-3; weak D call: TRBD1 (6 bases). The sample here was blood, taken before dendritic cell vaccination. The CDR3 spells CASSPQGLRTDTQYF. CDR3 sequence (DNA): TGTGCCAGTAGTCCACAGGGATTGCGCACAGATACGCAGTATTTT.